The entry below describes one T cell receptor beta chain. Its matching antigen is unknown. The data were taken from a study of Tregs in tolerant kidney transplant recipients. General study points: Changing PCR primers prevented nucleotide comparison between some patients' samples.

The data were produced by immunoSEQ multiplex PCR, yet TCRdb's version contains in-frame clones alone and is incomplete. Of some 66,000 clones in the sample, more than 90% are singletons; the top ten hold 9.5% to 13%. There are 13 residues in the CDR3. The V and J ends lost 6 bases and 9 bases, in that order; junction bases with no gene match: 4. The germline gives CDR1 SGHTA, CDR2 FQGTGA. The chain has TRBV7-3 and TRBJ2-5; 13 bases agree with TRBD2. The input for sequencing was CD8+ T cells from blood, taken before the transplant. The receptor's source is a human donor who received a combined kidney and bone marrow transplant. The CDR3 nucleotides read TGTGCCAGCAGTGGACTAGCGGGAGCGGCCCAGTACTTC. Its protein is CASSGLAGAAQYF.